These 10 T cell receptor beta chains were sequenced from one sample in a study of cytomegalovirus exposure and HLA in healthy donors (dated by TCRdb to 2015 to 2018). Receptor libraries were prepared by the immunoSEQ multiplex PCR assay. For the multiplex PCR, a mixture combining 60 forward primers for TCR Vbeta segments and 13 reverse primers for TCR Jbeta segments was used. This immuneACCESS table, as held by TCRdb, lists in-frame sequences with V and J called but not all clones. Of the missing ones, under half trace to an unresolved V gene in checked studies; the others have no known cause. The sample table shows about 150,000 clones, and roughly 9.4% are seen once. The ten largest clones capture about 2% of the sample. Sequencing used PBMCs. Receptors were obtained from a male donor in good health and CMV-seronegative.

This clone came up a few times. The V and J genes are TRBV2 and TRBJ2-7; 8 bases fit TRBD1. The germline V gene has CDR1 SNHLY and CDR2 FYNNEI. The CDR3 consists of 14 residues. V was pared by 3 bases and J by 4 bases, with 5 bases of the junction left unmatched. CDR3 region: CASSDWDRRYEQYF. The CDR3 DNA is TGTGCCAGCAGTGACTGGGACAGGCGGTACGAGCAGTACTTC.

The CDR3 DNA is TGTGCCAGCAGCTCTATAGGGACAGGGACCCAAAGGAGGAGGCAGTTCTTC. It yields the protein CASSSIGTGTQRRRQFF. The chain joins TRBV11-2 to TRBJ2-1; 9 bases are a match to TRBD1. CDR1 and CDR2 (germline): SGHAT, FQNNGV. V lost 4 bases to trimming and J lost 12 bases; unmatched junction nucleotides: 19. The CDR3 consists of 17 residues.

This clone was detected a few times. The chain carries TRBV5-1 and TRBJ1-1; weak D call: TRBD1 (6 bases). CDR1 is SGHRS and CDR2 is YFSETQ in the germline V gene. CDR3 length: 14 residues. V was trimmed by 1 base and J by 4 bases, leaving 11 bases between them. CDR3 protein: CASSLRGGTTEAFF. CDR3 nucleotide sequence: TGCGCCAGCAGCTTGAGGGGGGGCACCACTGAAGCTTTCTTT.

This clone came up a few times. The chain employs TRBV4-2 and TRBJ2-3; TRBD1 is a possible D gene (5 bases). This CDR3 spans 15 amino acids. Trimming took 1 base from V and 0 from J, leaving 8 bases between them. Germline V gene sequence: CDR1 LGHNA, CDR2 YNFKEQ. As DNA, the CDR3 is TGTGCCAGCAGCCAAGGGCCAGGGAGCACAGATACGCAGTATTTT. It codes for CASSQGPGSTDTQYF.

This clone was counted only a few times. The gene calls are TRBV9 and TRBJ2-1; D gene uncertain. From germline, CDR1 is SGDLS and CDR2 YYNGEE. V lost 0 bases to trimming and J lost 0 bases, with 7 bases between them. This CDR3 region has 15 residues. The CDR3: CASSVGLSSYNEQFF. CDR3 bases: TGTGCCAGCAGCGTAGGACTGAGCTCCTACAATGAGCAGTTCTTC. The full variable domain, completed using reference TRBV9 and TRBJ2-1, is DSGVTQTPKHLITATGQRVTLRCSPRSGDLSVYWYQQSLDQGLQFLIQYYNGEERAKGNILERFSAQQFPDLHSELNLSSLELGDSALYFCASSVGLSSYNEQFFGPGTRLTVL.

The chain employs TRBV5-4 and TRBJ2-5; 8 nucleotides line up with TRBD2. V lost 2 bases to trimming and J lost 5 bases; unmatched junction nucleotides: 8. The CDR3 loop spans 15 amino acids. Germline V gene data show CDR1 as SGHNT and CDR2 as YYREEE (reference sequence). CDR3 sequence reads: CASSLRSGRAETQYF. The CDR3 DNA reads TGTGCCAGCAGCTTAAGAAGCGGGAGAGCTGAGACCCAGTACTTC.

This chain joins TRBV28 and TRBJ2-1; TRBD2 is a possible D gene (7 bases). V lost 6 bases to trimming and J lost 7 bases, with 25 bases between them. The CDR3 covers 17 residues. The germline CDR1 and CDR2 sequences are MDHEN and SYDVKM. The CDR3: CASSPRGASGGGNEQFF. The CDR3 nucleotides read TGTGCCAGCAGCCCTCGGGGGGCTAGCGGAGGGGGGAATGAGCAGTTCTTC.

This clone occurred a few times. The chain is built from TRBV27 and TRBJ1-1; 9 bases match TRBD1. The V gene end was trimmed by 4 bases and the J gene end by 4 bases; junction bases not matched to a gene: 10. The CDR3 totals 16 residues. Germline CDR1 is MNHEY and CDR2 is SMNVEV (reference sequence). CDR3 DNA: TGTGCCAGCAGTTACCTGACAGGGGGTTATCGCACTGAAGCTTTCTTT. This codes for CASSYLTGGYRTEAFF.

This chain joins TRBV4-3 and TRBJ2-7, with 7 bases identical to TRBD2. The germline gives CDR1 LGHNA, CDR2 YSLEER. The CDR3 has 13 amino acids. V lost 4 bases, J lost 3 bases, and 3 bases stayed unmatched. The CDR3 bases are TGCGCCAGCAGCCGAGGGAGGGGCTACGAGCAGTACTTC. This encodes CASSRGRGYEQYF.

The CDR3 here is CASSRTGGKLYEQYF. CDR3 sequence (DNA): TGTGCCAGCAGCCGAACAGGGGGCAAACTCTACGAGCAGTACTTC. The chain has TRBV7-2 and TRBJ2-7; TRBD1 matches 9 bases. CDR3 length equals 15 residues. After removal of 5 bases from V and 3 bases from J, the junction contained 8 bases not matched to a gene. The V gene's germline CDR1 is SGHTA and CDR2 FQGNSA.